This TCR beta chain was identified in a study of T cells in Graves' hyperthyroidism and ophthalmopathy. V was trimmed by 4 bases and J by 7 bases, leaving 13 bases between them. The V gene's germline CDR1 is SGHDN and CDR2 FVKESK. The CDR3 runs 13 residues. There were TCR beta CDR3 regions amplified from RNA transcripts. TCR CDR3 regions were first amplified by RT-PCR with HTBI primers. One entry per CDR3 protein, called by TCRdb with MiXCR from the multiplex PCR reads. The sample shows some 650,000 distinct CDR3 sequences, more than 15% of them seen only once. Patients affected by ophthalmopathy presented a Clinical Activity Score of at least 3, a NOSPECS grade of at least 4, and disease duration below 3 months. In making diagnoses, clinical symptoms, serum thyroxine and TRAb, thyroid ultrasound and orbital computed tomography were all used.

This chain joins TRBV14 and TRBJ1-2; D perhaps matches TRBD1 (5 bases). The sequence derives from a woman between 40 and 55 years old with Graves' ophthalmopathy. Input material: blood. CDR3 in DNA: TGTGCCAGCAGCCCCCAGGGTGTTAGTGGCTACACCTTC. This translates into CASSPQGVSGYTF.